Listed below are T cell receptor beta chains from one sample, sequenced in a study of immune evolution from preneoplasia to lung adenocarcinoma. Using immunoSEQ multiplex PCR, the repertoire was profiled, and TCRdb retains in-frame clones only, with some absent. The sample holds over 3,500 clones; about 76% are singletons and the top ten take roughly 13%. Specimen: FFPE minimally invasive lung adenocarcinoma tissue. These receptors were collected from a person aged 60-80 years with lung adenocarcinoma. CDR3s include the opening cysteine and the closing phenylalanine or tryptophan. The order of the fields is D gene, clone size, J gene, V gene, CDR3 DNA, CDR3 protein. The D gene is left open where the match is weak. Size values are once, few and many counts, or a class for expanded clones, and some rows have none.

. | . | TRBJ2-1 | TRBV5-1 | TGCGCCAGCAGCCCGGAGGGCTACAATGAGCAGTTCTTC | CASSPEGYNEQFF
TRBD2 | . | TRBJ2-3 | TRBV5-5 | TGTGCCAGCAGCAACGCCGGGACTAGCGAAGATACGCAGTATTTT | CASSNAGTSEDTQYF
TRBD1 | once | TRBJ1-3 | TRBV13 | TGTGCCAGCAGCATGCGACAGGGCAGGGCTGGAAACACCATATATTTT | CASSMRQGRAGNTIYF
TRBD1 | . | TRBJ1-2 | TRBV25-1 | TGTGCCACCTCGTCGCAGGGGGATGCCTATGGCTACACCTTC | CATSSQGDAYGYTF
. | . | TRBJ2-5 | TRBV9 | TGTGCCAGCAGCCTCCCCCCCGGGGGGCACGAGACCCAGTACTTC | CASSLPPGGHETQYF
TRBD2 | . | TRBJ2-3 | TRBV7-7 | TGTGCCAGCAGCTTGACTAGCGGGAGTCTGGCAGATACGCAGTATTTT | CASSLTSGSLADTQYF
. | . | TRBJ1-1 | TRBV30 | TGTGCCTGGAGTCAAGGTGTGGGAGGGAGCAAAGCTTTCTTT | CAWSQGVGGSKAFF
TRBD2 | . | TRBJ2-1 | TRBV6-4 | TGTGCCAGCAGTTTTAGCGGGTCTGACAATGAGCAGTTCTTC | CASSFSGSDNEQFF
TRBD1 | once | TRBJ1-3 | TRBV18 | TGTGCCAGCCCCGCGGACAGGGTGGGAGGAAACACCATATATTTT | CASPADRVGGNTIYF
TRBD1 | . | TRBJ1-2 | TRBV6-5 | TGTGCCAGCAGTCCGACAGGGAACTATGGCTACACCTTC | CASSPTGNYGYTF
. | . | TRBJ2-1 | TRBV4-3 | TGCGCCAGCAGCCAAGATCGCGGGCAGGGCTACTACAATGAGCAGTTCTTC | CASSQDRGQGYYNEQFF
. | . | TRBJ2-1 | TRBV5-5 | TGTGCCAGCAGCCCTGAAAGTAAGAATGAGCAGTTCTTC | CASSPESKNEQFF
. | few | TRBJ2-5 | TRBV29-1 | TGCAGCGTTGAACGTGGGGTTGAAGAGACCCAGTACTTC | CSVERGVEETQYF
. | . | TRBJ1-1 | TRBV10-3 | TGTGCCATCAACCTTCAGAGGAACACTGAAGCTTTCTTT | CAINLQRNTEAFF
TRBD1 | . | TRBJ1-2 | TRBV11-2 | TGTGCCAGCAGCTTAGGCTGGACAGGGGACGGCTACACCTTC | CASSLGWTGDGYTF
TRBD1 | few | TRBJ2-3 | TRBV30 | TGTGCCTGGAGTCACAGGGGGCAAGCAGATACGCAGTATTTT | CAWSHRGQADTQYF
. | . | TRBJ2-6 | TRBV2 | TGTGCCAGCATAGCTGGGGCCAACGTCCTGACTTTC | CASIAGANVLTF
. | . | TRBJ1-1 | TRBV19 | TGTGCCAGTAGTACTCTCTCCCCTTTACAGGGCATGAACACTGAAGCTTTCTTT | CASSTLSPLQGMNTEAFF
TRBD1 | . | TRBJ1-1 | TRBV27 | TGTGCCAGCAGTTTAGGTCAGGGGGCAACTGAAGCTTTCTTT | CASSLGQGATEAFF
TRBD1 | . | TRBJ1-4 | TRBV4-1 | TGCGCCAGCAGCCAAGAGGGACAGGTTCGGGAAAAACTGTTTTTT | CASSQEGQVREKLFF
TRBD2 | . | TRBJ2-1 | TRBV30 | TGTGCCTGGGACCCTAGCGGGAGGGTCTACAATGAGCAGTTCTTC | CAWDPSGRVYNEQFF
. | . | TRBJ1-1 | TRBV5-5 | TGTGCCAGCAGCTTTGGACAGAACTATATGAACACTGAAGCTTTCTTT | CASSFGQNYMNTEAFF
. | . | TRBJ2-3 | TRBV5-5 | TGTGCCAGCAGCTTGGCCGGTCAGTTGGATACGCAGTATTTT | CASSLAGQLDTQYF
TRBD2 | once | TRBJ2-3 | TRBV11-1 | TGTGCCAGCAGCCAGGGGAGCGGGAGAGACCCGGTTACGCAGTATTTT | CASSQGSGRDPVTQYF
TRBD1 | once | TRBJ2-7 | TRBV9 | TGTGCCAGCAGCACCGGGACAGGGGGACACGAGCAGTACTTC | CASSTGTGGHEQYF
TRBD2 | . | TRBJ2-3 | TRBV2 | TGTGCCAGCAGTGACGAGATAGCGGGAGGGCCCTGGGATACGCAGTATTTT | CASSDEIAGGPWDTQYF
TRBD1 | . | TRBJ1-4 | TRBV15 | TGTGCCACCAGCAGAGACCGACAGGGCCAGGGTGAAAAACTGTTTTTT | CATSRDRQGQGEKLFF
TRBD2 | few | TRBJ2-2 | TRBV13 | TGTGCCAGCAGCACCCGGACTAGCGGGTTAGACACCGGGGAGCTGTTTTTT | CASSTRTSGLDTGELFF
TRBD1 | . | TRBJ2-3 | TRBV29-1 | TGCAGCGTTGTCAGGACAGGTTCTCACACAGATACGCAGTATTTT | CSVVRTGSHTDTQYF
TRBD1 | . | TRBJ2-5 | TRBV29-1 | TGCAGCGTTTCCATTTTCAGGGGGCTTGGGGAGACCCAGTACTTC | CSVSIFRGLGETQYF
TRBD1 | . | TRBJ2-7 | TRBV7-9 | TGTGCCAGCAGCACAGACAGGGGCTACGAGCAGTACTTC | CASSTDRGYEQYF
. | . | TRBJ2-7 | TRBV25-1 | TGTGCCAGAACCGACAGTCCCGAGGGCTACGAGCAGTACTTC | CARTDSPEGYEQYF
TRBD1 | . | TRBJ1-1 | TRBV15 | TGTGCCACCAGCTCTATACAGGGGGCGTCAACTGAAGCTTTCTTT | CATSSIQGASTEAFF
. | . | TRBJ1-1 | TRBV7-9 | TGTGCCAGCACCCCGGGGAACAGGGATATGAACACTGAAGCTTTCTTT | CASTPGNRDMNTEAFF
. | . | TRBJ2-1 | TRBV15 | TGTGCCACCAGCAGAGACCCATTGAATGAGCAGTTCTTC | CATSRDPLNEQFF
TRBD1 | . | TRBJ1-1 | TRBV2 | TGTGCCAGCAGAGACAGGGCGAACACTGAAGCTTTCTTT | CASRDRANTEAFF
. | . | TRBJ1-2 | TRBV2 | TGTGCCAGCAGTGAGAGGAGGGGGGGGAATGGCTACACCTTC | CASSERRGGNGYTF
. | . | TRBJ2-1 | TRBV15 | TGTGCCACCAGCAGAGATGGGGGGAACAATGAGCAGTTCTTC | CATSRDGGNNEQFF
TRBD1 | few | TRBJ2-7 | TRBV6-5 | TGTGCCAGCAGCAAAGGGGACAGGGCACTCGAGCAGTACTTC | CASSKGDRALEQYF
. | . | TRBJ2-3 | TRBV6-4 | TGTGCCAGCAGTCTGGGGGCCGATACAGATACGCAGTATTTT | CASSLGADTDTQYF
. | . | TRBJ1-2 | TRBV20-1 | TGCAGTGCTCCCCAGAACTATGGCTACACCTTC | CSAPQNYGYTF
. | . | TRBJ2-7 | TRBV7-2 | TGTGCCAGCAAGGGGGGGAGCTACGAGCAGTACTTC | CASKGGSYEQYF
. | . | TRBJ1-1 | TRBV6-5 | TGTGCCAGCAGTAAGACTTTACAGGGAACAGCTTTCTTT | CASSKTLQGTAFF
TRBD1 | . | TRBJ1-4 | TRBV5-1 | TGCGCCAGCAGCTTGGCACAGGGGAATGAAAAACTGTTTTTT | CASSLAQGNEKLFF
. | . | TRBJ2-5 | TRBV30 | TGTGCCTGCATCGACAAGACCCAGTACTTC | CACIDKTQYF
. | . | TRBJ2-1 | TRBV5-1 | TGCGCCAGCAGCTCGGTTGGCGGAACCACGCCCTACAATGAGCAGTTCTTC | CASSSVGGTTPYNEQFF
. | . | TRBJ2-5 | TRBV5-5 | TGTGCCAGCAGCTTCCGAGGGAGCGGCCAAGAGACCCAGTACTTC | CASSFRGSGQETQYF
TRBD2 | . | TRBJ2-1 | TRBV11-2 | TGTGCCAGCAGCTTAGGACTAGCGGGAGTAAATGAGCAGTTCTTC | CASSLGLAGVNEQFF
TRBD2 | . | TRBJ2-1 | TRBV5-4 | TGTGCCAGCAGCAGTAGCGGGCCAGTCTACAATGAGCAGTTCTTC | CASSSSGPVYNEQFF
. | . | TRBJ1-6 | TRBV6-5 | TGTGCCAGCAGTTACGACACCGGCAATTCACCCCTCCACTTT | CASSYDTGNSPLHF
. | . | TRBJ1-1 | TRBV6-6 | TGTGCCAGCAGACCTTATCTGGACCAGGGCACTGAAGCTTTCTTT | CASRPYLDQGTEAFF
. | . | TRBJ1-1 | TRBV10-3 | TGTGCCATCAGTGAACGGACGGCCGAAGCTTTCTTT | CAISERTAEAFF
TRBD2 | . | TRBJ2-3 | TRBV5-6 | TGTGCCAGCAGCGAGGGACTAGCGGACTCAACAGATACGCAGTATTTT | CASSEGLADSTDTQYF
. | . | TRBJ2-7 | TRBV12-5 | TGTGCTAGTGGTCGCGGCTACGAGCAGTACTTC | CASGRGYEQYF
. | . | TRBJ1-2 | TRBV5-1 | TGCGCCAGCAGCCAGAGCCGAGATGGCTACACCTTC | CASSQSRDGYTF
. | few | TRBJ2-2 | TRBV2 | TGTGCCAGCAGTGAAGACCTTGTCACCGGGGAGCTGTTTTTT | CASSEDLVTGELFF
TRBD1 | . | TRBJ2-2 | TRBV5-1 | TGCGCCAGCAGCTCCCGGACAGGTGTCACCGGGGAGCTGTTTTTT | CASSSRTGVTGELFF
. | . | TRBJ2-6 | TRBV28 | TGTGCCAGCAGTTTTCCGGGTGGGGCCAACGTCCTGACTTTC | CASSFPGGANVLTF